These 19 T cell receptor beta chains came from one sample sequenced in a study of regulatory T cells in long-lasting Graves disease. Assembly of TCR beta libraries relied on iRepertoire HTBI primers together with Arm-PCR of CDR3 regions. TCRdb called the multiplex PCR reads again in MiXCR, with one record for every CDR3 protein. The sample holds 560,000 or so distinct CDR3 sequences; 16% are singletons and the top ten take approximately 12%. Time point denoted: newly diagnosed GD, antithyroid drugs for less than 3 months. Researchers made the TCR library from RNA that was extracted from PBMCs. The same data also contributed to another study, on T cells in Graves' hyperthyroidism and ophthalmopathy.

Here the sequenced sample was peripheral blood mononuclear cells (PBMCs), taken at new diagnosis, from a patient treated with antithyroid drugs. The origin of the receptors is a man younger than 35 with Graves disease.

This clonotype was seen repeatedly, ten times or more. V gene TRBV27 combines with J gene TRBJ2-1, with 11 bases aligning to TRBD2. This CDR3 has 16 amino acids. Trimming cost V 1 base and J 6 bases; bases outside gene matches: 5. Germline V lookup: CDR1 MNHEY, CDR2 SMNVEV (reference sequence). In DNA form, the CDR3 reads TGTGCCAGCAGTTTATTCCTAGCGGGAGGAGGCAATGAGCAGTTCTTC. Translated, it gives CASSLFLAGGGNEQFF.

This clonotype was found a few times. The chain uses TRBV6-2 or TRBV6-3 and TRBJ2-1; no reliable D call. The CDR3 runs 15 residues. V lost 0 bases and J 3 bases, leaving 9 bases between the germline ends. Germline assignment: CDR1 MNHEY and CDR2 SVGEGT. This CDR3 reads CASSYSGVNYNEQFF. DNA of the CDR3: TGTGCCAGCAGTTACTCTGGCGTGAACTACAATGAGCAGTTCTTC.

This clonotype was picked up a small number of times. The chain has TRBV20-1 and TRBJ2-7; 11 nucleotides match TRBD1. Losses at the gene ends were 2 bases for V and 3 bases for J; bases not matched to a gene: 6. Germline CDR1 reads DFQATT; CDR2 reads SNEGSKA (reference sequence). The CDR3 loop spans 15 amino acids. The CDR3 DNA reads TGCAGTGCTAGACCATGGGACAGGGGGGACTACGAGCAGTACTTC. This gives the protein CSARPWDRGDYEQYF.

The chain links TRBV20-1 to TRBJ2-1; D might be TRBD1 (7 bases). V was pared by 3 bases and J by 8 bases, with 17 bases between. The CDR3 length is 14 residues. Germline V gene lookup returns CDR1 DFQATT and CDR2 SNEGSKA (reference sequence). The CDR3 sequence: CSARAGQFLYEQFF. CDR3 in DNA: TGCAGTGCTAGGGCGGGACAGTTTCTCTATGAGCAGTTCTTC.

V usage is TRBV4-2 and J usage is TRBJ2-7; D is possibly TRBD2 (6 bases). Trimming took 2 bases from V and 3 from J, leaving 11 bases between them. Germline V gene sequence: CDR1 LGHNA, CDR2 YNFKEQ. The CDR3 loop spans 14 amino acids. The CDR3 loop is CASSQLGTVYEQYF. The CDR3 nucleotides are TGTGCCAGCAGCCAACTCGGGACTGTCTACGAGCAGTACTTC.

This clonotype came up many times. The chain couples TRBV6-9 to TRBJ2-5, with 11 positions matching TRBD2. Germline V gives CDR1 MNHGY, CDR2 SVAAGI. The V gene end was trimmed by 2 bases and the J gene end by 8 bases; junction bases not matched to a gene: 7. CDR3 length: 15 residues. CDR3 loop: CASSYLAGGPGTQYF. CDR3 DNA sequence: TGTGCCAGCAGTTATCTAGCGGGAGGCCCGGGAACCCAGTACTTC.

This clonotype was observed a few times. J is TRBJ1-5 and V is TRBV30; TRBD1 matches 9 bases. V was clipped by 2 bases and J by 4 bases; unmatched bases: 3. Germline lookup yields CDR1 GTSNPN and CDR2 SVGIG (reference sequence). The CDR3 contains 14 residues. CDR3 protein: CAWSLGTGNQPQHF. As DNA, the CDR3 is TGTGCCTGGAGTCTAGGGACAGGGAATCAGCCCCAGCATTTT.

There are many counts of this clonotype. Here the CDR3 reads CAISELRTSGSTDTQYF. The DNA of the CDR3 is TGTGCCATCAGTGAGCTCCGGACTAGCGGGAGTACAGATACGCAGTATTTT. The chain links TRBV10-3 to TRBJ2-3, with 13 nucleotides matching TRBD2. The CDR3 is made up of 17 amino acids. J was trimmed by 3 bases and V by 2 bases; bases with no gene match: 5. CDR1 and CDR2 from the germline V gene are ENHRY and SYGVKD.

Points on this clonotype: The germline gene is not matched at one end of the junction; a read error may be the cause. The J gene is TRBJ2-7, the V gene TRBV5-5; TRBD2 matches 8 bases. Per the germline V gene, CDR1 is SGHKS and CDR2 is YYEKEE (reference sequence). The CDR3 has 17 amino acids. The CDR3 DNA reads TGTGCCAGCAGCTTTGGACTAGCAGTCCAAAACCCCTACGAGCAGCACTTC. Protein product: CASSFGLAVQNPYEQHF.

CDR3 sequence: CASTFLGGGNQPQHF. The CDR3 coding sequence is TGTGCCAGCACCTTTCTGGGGGGGGGCAATCAGCCCCAGCATTTT. The V and J genes are TRBV7-2 and TRBJ1-5; D perhaps matches TRBD1 (5 bases). The germline CDR1 and CDR2 sequences are SGHTA and FQGNSA. This CDR3 spans 15 amino acids. V gave up 7 bases and J gave up 2 bases, with 15 bases separating them. The full variable domain, with the rest looked up from reference TRBV7-2 and TRBJ1-5, is GAGVSQSPSNKVTEKGKDVELRCDPISGHTALYWYRQSLGQGLEFLIYFQGNSAPDKSGLPSDRFSAERTGGSVSTLTIQRTQQEDSAVYLCASTFLGGGNQPQHFGDGTRLSIL.

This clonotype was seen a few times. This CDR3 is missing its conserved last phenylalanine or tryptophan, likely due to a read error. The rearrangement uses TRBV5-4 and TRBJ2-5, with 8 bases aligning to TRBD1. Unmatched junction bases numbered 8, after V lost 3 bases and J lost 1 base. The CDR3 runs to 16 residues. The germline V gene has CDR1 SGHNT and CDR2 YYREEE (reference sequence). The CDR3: CASSSPQTGAQETQYL. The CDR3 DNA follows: TGTGCCAGCAGCTCACCCCAGACAGGGGCCCAAGAGACCCAGTACCTC.

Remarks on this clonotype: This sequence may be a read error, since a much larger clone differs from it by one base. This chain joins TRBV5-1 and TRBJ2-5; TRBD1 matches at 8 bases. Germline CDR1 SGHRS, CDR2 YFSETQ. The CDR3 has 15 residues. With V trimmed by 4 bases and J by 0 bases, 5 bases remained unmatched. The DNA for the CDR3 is TGCGCCAGCAGCGGGGGACAGGCCTACCAAGAGACCCAGTACTTC. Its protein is CASSGGQAYQETQYF.

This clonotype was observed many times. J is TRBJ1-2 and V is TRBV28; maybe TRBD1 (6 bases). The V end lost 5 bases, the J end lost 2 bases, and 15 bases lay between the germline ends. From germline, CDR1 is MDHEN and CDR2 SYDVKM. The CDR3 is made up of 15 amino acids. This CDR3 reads CASSHGIQGNYGYTF. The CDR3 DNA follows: TGTGCCAGCAGTCATGGCATACAGGGAAACTATGGCTACACCTTC.

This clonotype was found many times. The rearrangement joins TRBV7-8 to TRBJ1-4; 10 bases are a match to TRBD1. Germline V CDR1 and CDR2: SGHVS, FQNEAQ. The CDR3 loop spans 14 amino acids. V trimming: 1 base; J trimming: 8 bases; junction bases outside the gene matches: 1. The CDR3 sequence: CASSLGQGAEKLFF. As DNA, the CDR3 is TGTGCCAGCAGCTTAGGACAGGGGGCGGAAAAACTGTTTTTT.

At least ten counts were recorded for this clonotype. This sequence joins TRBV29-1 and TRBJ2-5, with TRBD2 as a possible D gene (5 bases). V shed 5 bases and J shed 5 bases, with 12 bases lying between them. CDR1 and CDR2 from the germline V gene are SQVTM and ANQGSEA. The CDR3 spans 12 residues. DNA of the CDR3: TGCAGCGTTAAATTCGGGGAGGAGACCCAGTACTTC. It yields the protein CSVKFGEETQYF.

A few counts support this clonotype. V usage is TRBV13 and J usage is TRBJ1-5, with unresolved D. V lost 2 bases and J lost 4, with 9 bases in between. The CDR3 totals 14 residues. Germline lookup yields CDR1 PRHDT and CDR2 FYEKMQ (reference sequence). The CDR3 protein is CASSLWAANQPQHF. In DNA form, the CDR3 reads TGTGCCAGCAGCTTATGGGCAGCAAATCAGCCCCAGCATTTT.

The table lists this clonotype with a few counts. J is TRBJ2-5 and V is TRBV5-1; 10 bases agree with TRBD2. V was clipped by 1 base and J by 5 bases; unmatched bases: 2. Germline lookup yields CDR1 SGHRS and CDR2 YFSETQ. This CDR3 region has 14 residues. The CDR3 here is CASSLPSGSETQYF. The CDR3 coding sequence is TGCGCCAGCAGCTTGCCTAGCGGGAGTGAGACCCAGTACTTC.

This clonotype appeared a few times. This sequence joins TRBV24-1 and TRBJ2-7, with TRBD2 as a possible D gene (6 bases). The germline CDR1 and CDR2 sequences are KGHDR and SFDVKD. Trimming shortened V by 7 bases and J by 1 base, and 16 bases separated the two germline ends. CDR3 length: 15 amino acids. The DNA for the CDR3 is TGTGCCACCAGCACCGAGGAGGGAGCTTCCTACGAGCAGTACTTC. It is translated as CATSTEEGASYEQYF.

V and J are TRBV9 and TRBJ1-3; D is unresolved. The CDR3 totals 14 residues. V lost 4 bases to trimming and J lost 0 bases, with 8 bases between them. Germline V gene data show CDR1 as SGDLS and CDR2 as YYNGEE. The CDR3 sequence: CASSQAPSGNTIYF. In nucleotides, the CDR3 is TGTGCCAGCAGCCAAGCCCCCTCTGGAAACACCATATATTTT.